Each of the 15 T cell receptor beta chains below was sequenced from the same sample in a study of immune heterogeneity within non-small cell lung tumors (dated 2018 in TCRdb). Genomic DNA was extracted from bulk tumor tissue and used as the TCR template, and 600 ng gDNA was amplified per sample. During surgery, several biopsies were collected from each primary tumor and placed as far from one another as possible within the tumor mass. The study cohort was described as untreated, and patients were newly diagnosed NSCLC cases undergoing curative surgery. These reads were obtained on a HiSeq X Ten. The TCR beta CDR3 region was amplified with a multiplex PCR system whose first round of around 11 cycles used 32 V-gene forward primers and 13 J-gene reverse primers. TCRdb ran its own pipeline on the public reads, namely fastp trimming at Q25 and MiXCR clone calling, and kept in-frame beta chains. Every entry covers one CDR3 protein and lists the most common genes and DNA from its rows. Here the sample has about 11,000 distinct CDR3 sequences; about 25% occur a single time. The ten largest clones capture over 10% of the sample.

The sample taken for sequencing was lung tumor tissue. The receptors originated from a man between 45 and 60 years old with non-small cell lung cancer.

As to this clonotype: A much larger clone sits a single nucleotide away, making a read error possible. The chain combines TRBV12-3 or TRBV12-4 with TRBJ1-4; TRBD1 might be the D (5 bases). V was clipped by 5 bases and J by 10 bases, with 14 bases between them. CDR3 length: 13 residues. CDR3 DNA sequence: TGTGCCAGCAGTCGGGGCAGGGATGGAAAACTGTTTTTT. Amino acids: CASSRGRDGKLFF.

By its share, this clonotype is medium-sized. This chain connects TRBV20-1 to TRBJ2-7; 8 positions match TRBD1. Germline CDR1 DFQATT, CDR2 SNEGSKA (reference sequence). V trimming: 6 bases; J trimming: 3 bases; junction bases outside the gene matches: 4. The CDR3 consists of 12 residues. The CDR3 DNA is TGCAGTGCGACTACAGGGGGCTACGAGCAGTACTTC. Residues: CSATTGGYEQYF.

This clonotype was found many times. The chain carries TRBV6-1 and TRBJ1-5; TRBD1 matches at 7 bases. The CDR3 is 14 amino acids. The germline V gene encodes CDR1 MNHNS and CDR2 SASEGT. The junction had 8 bases not matched to a gene; V was cut back by 6 bases and J by 6 bases. CDR3 protein: CASRGRGSSQPQHF. The DNA for the CDR3 is TGTGCCAGCAGGGGCAGGGGGTCCAGTCAGCCCCAGCATTTT.

This clonotype was detected many times. The chain joins TRBV20-1 to TRBJ1-3, with 7 bases that match TRBD1. With 2 bases clipped from V and 8 bases from J, the junction kept 3 bases outside the gene matches. Germline lookup yields CDR1 DFQATT and CDR2 SNEGSKA (reference sequence). CDR3 length equals 12 residues. Here the CDR3 DNA reads TGCAGTGCTAGACAGGGGGGACACACCATATATTTT. It specifies CSARQGGHTIYF.

This clonotype rates as medium-sized. V is TRBV27 and J is TRBJ2-7; TRBD1 matches at 11 bases. The CDR3 is 14 amino acids. Germline V CDR1 and CDR2: MNHEY, SMNVEV (reference sequence). After removal of 5 bases from V and 4 bases from J, the junction contained 4 bases not matched to a gene. The CDR3 region has the DNA TGTGCCAGCAGTCTCCGGGACAGGGGGTACGAGCAGTACTTC. Its protein product is CASSLRDRGYEQYF.

The chain joins TRBV20-1 to TRBJ2-5; D perhaps matches TRBD2 (6 bases). Trimming pared 4 bases from V and 2 bases from J, leaving 17 bases between. The CDR3 has 15 amino acids. Germline V gene data show CDR1 as DFQATT and CDR2 as SNEGSKA (reference sequence). CDR3 loop: CSATPGSGSQETQYF. The CDR3 DNA follows: TGCAGTGCTACCCCGGGTAGCGGCTCACAAGAGACCCAGTACTTC.

This clonotype showed up many times. The CDR3 loop reads CASSPGAPQVEQYF. CDR3 sequence (DNA): TGCGCCAGCAGCCCAGGGGCCCCTCAGGTAGAGCAGTACTTC. The genes are TRBV10-1 and TRBJ2-7; D is perhaps TRBD1 (6 bases). There are 14 residues in the CDR3. The V gene's germline CDR1 is WNHNN and CDR2 SYGVQD (reference sequence). Between the trimmed V and J ends, which lost 6 bases and 7 bases, there was a span of 19 bases.

This clonotype was counted between two and nine times. The chain links TRBV7-9 to TRBJ1-5; the match to TRBD1 covers 7 bases. The length of the CDR3 is 15 residues. After removal of 1 base from V and 1 base from J, the junction contained 1 base not matched to a gene. Germline V gives CDR1 SEHNR, CDR2 FQNEAQ (reference sequence). The CDR3 loop is CASSLEGASNQPQHF. CDR3 nucleotides: TGTGCCAGCAGCTTAGAGGGGGCAAGCAATCAGCCCCAGCATTTT.

Turning to this clonotype: With a much larger clone just one base away, this may be a read error. V usage is TRBV28 and J usage is TRBJ2-1, with D possibly matching TRBD2 (7 bases). Germline CDR1 reads MDHEN; CDR2 reads SYDVKM. The CDR3 loop spans 12 amino acids. Trimming removed 5 bases at V and 9 bases at J, with 11 bases between. In nucleotides, the CDR3 is TGTGCCAGCAGTCGGGGGGCATGTGAGCAGTTCTTC. Translating it yields CASSRGACEQFF. The whole variable domain, filled in from reference TRBV28 and TRBJ2-1, reads DVKVTQSSRYLVKRTGEKVFLECVQDMDHENMFWYRQDPGLGLRLIYFSYDVKMKEKGDIPEGYSVSREKKERFSLILESASTNQTSMYLCASSRGACEQFFGPGTRLTVL.

Remarks on this clonotype: A much larger clone is a single base away; this may be a read error. The V and J genes are TRBV19 and TRBJ1-2, with 8 bases that match TRBD1. The CDR3 has 14 residues. CDR1 is LNHDA, CDR2 SQIVND, per germline (reference sequence). CDR3 region: CASRRTGIGYVYTF. CDR3 DNA sequence: TGTGCCAGTAGGAGGACAGGGATTGGGTATGTCTACACCTTC. Based on the CDR3 plus reference TRBV19 and TRBJ1-2, the full variable domain is DGGITQSPKYLFRKEGQNVTLSCEQNLNHDAMYWYRQDPGQGLRLIYYSQIVNDFQKGDIAEGYSVSREKKESFPLTVTSAQKNPTAFYLCASRRTGIGYVYTFGSGTRLTVV.

This clonotype was picked up a small number of times. This rearrangement joins TRBV10-2 to TRBJ2-1; D possibly corresponds to TRBD2 (5 bases). Germline CDR1 is WSHSY and CDR2 is SAAADI. This CDR3 is 12 amino acids long. V lost 6 bases and J 8 bases, leaving 11 bases between the germline ends. CDR3 residues: CASRDSDHEQFF. The DNA of the CDR3 is TGCGCCAGCAGGGACTCGGACCATGAGCAGTTCTTC.

This clonotype was recorded at least ten times. J is TRBJ2-3 and V is TRBV6-1; a possible D gene is TRBD1 (6 bases). CDR1 is MNHNS, CDR2 SASEGT, per germline. Trimming took 6 bases from V and 7 from J, leaving 17 bases between them. The CDR3 covers 14 residues. CDR3 sequence: CASRFRQVGNTQYF. DNA of the CDR3: TGTGCCAGCAGATTCCGACAGGTGGGGAATACGCAGTATTTT.

The chain has TRBV2 and TRBJ2-1; no clear D gene. The CDR3 is 12 amino acids. Trimming cost V 5 bases and J 9 bases, with 11 bases left between them. Germline V lookup: CDR1 SNHLY, CDR2 FYNNEI. Here the CDR3 reads CASSSGSAEQFF. The CDR3 coding sequence is TGTGCCAGCAGTTCGGGTTCGGCTGAGCAGTTCTTC. The complete variable domain, with remaining parts taken from reference TRBV2 and TRBJ2-1, reads EPEVTQTPSHQVTQMGQEVILRCVPISNHLYFYWYRQILGQKVEFLVSFYNNEISEKSEIFDDQFSVERPDGSNFTLKIRSTKLEDSAMYFCASSSGSAEQFFGPGTRLTVL.

Of note for this clonotype: A much larger clone lies a single base off, so this may be a read error. The chain combines TRBV11-1 with TRBJ1-2, with D maybe TRBD1 (6 bases). This CDR3 spans 15 amino acids. Deletions cut 5 bases from V and 4 bases from J, with 17 bases between. Germline values: CDR1 SGHAT, CDR2 FQDESV (reference sequence). CDR3 loop: CASSPDVTGTYGYTF. CDR3 DNA sequence: TGTGCCAGCAGCCCCGACGTGACAGGCACCTATGGCTACACCTTC.

V gene TRBV19 combines with J gene TRBJ2-1; TRBD2 agrees at 12 bases. Germline V lookup: CDR1 LNHDA, CDR2 SQIVND (reference sequence). The CDR3 loop spans 16 amino acids. The ends lost 10 bases at V and 0 bases at J; junction bases unmatched: 7. The CDR3 bases are TGTGCCACTCACCGGACTAGCGGGACCTCCTACAATGAGCAGTTCTTC. Residues: CATHRTSGTSYNEQFF.